Sequencing of this T cell receptor beta chain was carried out in a study of beta chain features in type 1 diabetes. Broader study findings: Patients and controls would be equally affected if PCR favored shorter templates. Within each of all four CD4+ subsets, Type 1 diabetes patients had TCRB CDR3s that were moderately but significantly shorter.

Every bit of the isolated RNA underwent reverse transcription, so sequencing read expressed TCRB transcripts. TCRdb keeps only in-frame clones here, not all; method: immunoSEQ multiplex PCR. Of about 650,000 clones in the sample, around 12% were seen once. This clone was found a few times. What it binds is not known. Germline V lookup: CDR1 MNHEY, CDR2 SMNVEV (reference sequence). CDR3 size: 13 residues. The V gene end was trimmed by 5 bases and the J gene end by 8 bases; junction bases not matched to a gene: 1. Each sorted fraction was over 95% pure. The chain has TRBV27 and TRBJ1-6; 9 bases agree with TRBD1. The specimen sequenced was naive CD4+ T cells from blood. The sequence came from a man under 40 with type 1 diabetes. DNA for the CDR3: TGTGCCAGCAGTGGACAGGGGTATTCACCCCTCCACTTT. It translates to CASSGQGYSPLHF.